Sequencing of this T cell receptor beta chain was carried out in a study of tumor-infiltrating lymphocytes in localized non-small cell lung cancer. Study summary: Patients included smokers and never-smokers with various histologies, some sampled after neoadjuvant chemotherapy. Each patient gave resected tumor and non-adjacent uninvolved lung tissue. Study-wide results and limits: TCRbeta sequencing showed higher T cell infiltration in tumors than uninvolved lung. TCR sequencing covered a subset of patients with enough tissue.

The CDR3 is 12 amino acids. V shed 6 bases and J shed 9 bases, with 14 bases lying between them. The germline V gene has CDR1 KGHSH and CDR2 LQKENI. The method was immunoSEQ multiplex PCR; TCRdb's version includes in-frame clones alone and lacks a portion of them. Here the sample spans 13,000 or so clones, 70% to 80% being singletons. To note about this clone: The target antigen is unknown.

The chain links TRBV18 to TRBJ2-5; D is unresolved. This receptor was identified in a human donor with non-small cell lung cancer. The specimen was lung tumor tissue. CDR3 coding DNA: TGTGCCAGCTCCTTCATGAATGCGGCCCAGTACTTC. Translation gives CASSFMNAAQYF.